The 28 T cell receptor beta chains below were found in one sample sequenced in a study of CD8 T cells in ankylosing spondylitis. One entry per CDR3 protein, called by TCRdb with MiXCR from the 5' RACE reads. There are about 96,000 distinct CDR3 sequences in the sample; about 9% occur only once, and roughly 5.5% lies in the top ten. The sequenced material came from blood, either unsorted or a sorted T cell fraction (not recorded which). These receptor sequences come from a male donor with ankylosing spondylitis or in good health (not recorded which).

This clonotype has a count of ten or more. The chain joins TRBV7-6 to TRBJ2-1, with D perhaps matching TRBD1 (6 bases). CDR1 is SGHVS and CDR2 is FNYEAQ in the germline V gene. This CDR3 is 18 amino acids long. V was cut by 4 bases and J by 4 bases, with 23 bases left in between. CDR3 DNA sequence: TGTGCCAGCAGCTACGCCGGACAGAACGTCCTCTCATACAATGAGCAGTTCTTC. Protein product: CASSYAGQNVLSYNEQFF.

In its sample, this clonotype was seen many times. This rearrangement joins TRBV6-5 to TRBJ2-4, with a weak D call TRBD2 (7 bases). With 7 bases removed from V and 2 bases from J, the gap between germline ends came to 21 bases. The CDR3 runs 17 residues. The germline V gene encodes CDR1 MNHEY and CDR2 SVGAGI. The CDR3 DNA follows: TGTGCCAGCACCCCTCTTTCTGGGGGGGGGCCCAAAAACATTCAGTACTTC. It encodes CASTPLSGGGPKNIQYF.

This clonotype was observed at least ten times. This chain joins TRBV28 and TRBJ1-5; 12 bases are shared with TRBD1. CDR1 and CDR2 (germline): MDHEN, SYDVKM. The trim removed 7 bases at V and 5 bases at J, leaving 9 bases unmatched. The CDR3 has 16 amino acids. The CDR3: CASTPFGTGGYQPQHF. Here the CDR3 DNA reads TGTGCCAGCACCCCATTCGGGACAGGGGGCTATCAGCCCCAGCATTTT.

Many counts were recorded for this clonotype. CDR3 in amino acids: CASAGGHAYNEQFF. Written as DNA, the CDR3 is TGTGCCAGCGCCGGGGGGCACGCCTACAATGAGCAGTTCTTC. This chain links TRBV28 with TRBJ2-1; perhaps TRBD2 as D (7 bases). Germline V gene data show CDR1 as MDHEN and CDR2 as SYDVKM. This CDR3 is 14 amino acids long. Trimming pared 8 bases from V and 2 bases from J, leaving 13 bases between. Combining the CDR3 with reference TRBV28 and TRBJ2-1 gives the whole variable domain DVKVTQSSRYLVKRTGEKVFLECVQDMDHENMFWYRQDPGLGLRLIYFSYDVKMKEKGDIPEGYSVSREKKERFSLILESASTNQTSMYLCASAGGHAYNEQFFGPGTRLTVL.

This clonotype was recorded many times. The J gene is TRBJ2-1, the V gene TRBV5-1; 9 bases line up with TRBD1. V lost 4 bases to trimming and J lost 7 bases; unmatched junction nucleotides: 21. Germline CDR1 is SGHRS and CDR2 is YFSETQ. CDR3 length: 19 amino acids. The CDR3 sequence is CASSPPSPDRGPFGNEQFF. The DNA of the CDR3 is TGCGCCAGCAGCCCCCCCTCCCCGGACAGGGGACCATTCGGAAATGAGCAGTTCTTC.

This clonotype was seen many times. The CDR3 coding sequence is TGTGCCAGCAGTTTGGTGAATGGGCTAGAGACCCAGTACTTC. Its translation is CASSLVNGLETQYF. V gene TRBV28 combines with J gene TRBJ2-5; D unresolved. The CDR3 has 14 amino acids. The V end lost 3 bases, the J end lost 4 bases, and 12 bases lay between the germline ends. Germline CDR1 is MDHEN and CDR2 is SYDVKM.

CDR3 sequence reads: CASSGGTGEPVDEQFF. The CDR3 DNA reads as TGTGCCAGCAGCGGCGGGACAGGGGAACCCGTGGATGAGCAGTTCTTC. The V and J genes are TRBV5-5 and TRBJ2-1, with 10 nucleotides matching TRBD1. V shed 4 bases and J 8 bases; nucleotides not matched to a gene: 12. The CDR3 sequence is 16 residues long. CDR1 is SGHKS and CDR2 is YYEKEE in the germline V gene (reference sequence).

This clonotype occurred many times. This chain uses TRBV7-2 with TRBJ2-3, with a possible D match to TRBD1 (5 bases). The CDR3 runs 15 residues. CDR1 is SGHTA and CDR2 is FQGNSA in the germline V gene. Trimming pared 3 bases from V and 0 bases from J, leaving 10 bases between. CDR3 coding DNA: TGTGCCAGCAGCTTCGGACACATCAGCACAGATACGCAGTATTTT. It specifies CASSFGHISTDTQYF.

This clonotype was observed a handful of times. The gene calls are TRBV30 and TRBJ2-5, with D unclear. Germline CDR1 is GTSNPN and CDR2 is SVGIG (reference sequence). This CDR3 has 11 amino acids. V dropped 3 bases and J dropped 2 bases, with 4 bases sitting between them. DNA of the CDR3: TGTGCCTGGAGATTGCAAGAGACCCAGTACTTC. Protein product: CAWRLQETQYF. Full variable domain (missing parts from reference TRBV30 and TRBJ2-5): SQTIHQWPATLVQPVGSPLSLECTVEGTSNPNLYWYRQAAGRGLQLLFYSVGIGQISSEVPQNLSASRPQDRQFILSSKKLLLSDSGFYLCAWRLQETQYFGPGTRLLVL.

This clonotype was counted at least ten times. The J gene is TRBJ2-7, the V gene TRBV6-5; 8 bases fit TRBD1. The CDR3 is made up of 15 amino acids. V was clipped by 6 bases and J by 1 base; unmatched bases: 8. Germline V gene lookup returns CDR1 MNHEY and CDR2 SVGAGI. The CDR3 region is CASSPDRGESYEQYF. The CDR3 DNA reads TGTGCCAGCAGCCCCGACAGGGGAGAGTCCTACGAGCAGTACTTC.

This clonotype was recorded at least ten times. The V and J genes are TRBV20-1 and TRBJ2-3, with a tentative D call TRBD1 (5 bases). CDR1 and CDR2 (germline): DFQATT, SNEGSKA (reference sequence). V lost 8 bases and J 2 bases, leaving 23 bases between the germline ends. The CDR3 spans 16 residues. The DNA for the CDR3 is TGCAGTACCCCCAAAGTGACAGCAGTCACCACAGATACGCAGTATTTT. This gives the protein CSTPKVTAVTTDTQYF.

There are many counts of this clonotype. The genes are TRBV20-1 and TRBJ2-5; the D call may be TRBD1 or TRBD2 (6 bases each). CDR1 DFQATT and CDR2 SNEGSKA come from the germline V gene (reference sequence). This CDR3 region has 13 residues. Trimming left V 5 bases short and J 0 bases short, with 10 bases between. The CDR3 reads CSAGRDNQETQYF. DNA for the CDR3: TGCAGTGCTGGGCGGGACAACCAAGAGACCCAGTACTTC.

This clonotype was recorded at least ten times. V and J are TRBV12-3 or TRBV12-4 and TRBJ2-1; D unresolved. The CDR3 is made up of 12 amino acids. V lost 4 bases and J 12 bases, leaving 13 bases between the germline ends. CDR3 region: CASSSPYSVQFF. CDR3 sequence (DNA): TGTGCCAGCAGTTCCCCTTACTCTGTGCAGTTCTTC.

This clonotype was picked up many times. The chain employs TRBV12-3 or TRBV12-4 and TRBJ2-7, with D uncertain. The CDR3 consists of 13 residues. Trimming removed 5 bases from V and 3 bases from J, with 11 bases in between. The CDR3 here is CASSGTLIYEQYF. CDR3 nucleotide sequence: TGTGCCAGCAGTGGAACCCTAATCTACGAGCAGTACTTC.

This clonotype occurred many times. The chain has TRBV29-1 and TRBJ2-5; D is perhaps TRBD2 (6 bases). This CDR3 comprises 12 residues. Trimming left V 6 bases short and J 2 bases short, with 10 bases between. In germline, CDR1 is SQVTM, CDR2 ANQGSEA. The CDR3 DNA reads TGCAGCGTAGGGACTGTTCAAGAGACCCAGTACTTC. Protein product: CSVGTVQETQYF.

This clonotype was counted at least ten times. V gene TRBV28 combines with J gene TRBJ2-1; D is tentatively TRBD1 or TRBD2 (6 bases each). This CDR3 is built from 12 residues. Germline assignment: CDR1 MDHEN and CDR2 SYDVKM. The CDR3 DNA sequence: TGTGCTGGGGGGACGGGGGCACATGAGCAGTTCTTC. It translates to CAGGTGAHEQFF.

The rearrangement links TRBV5-8 to TRBJ1-5; tentatively, D is TRBD1 (6 bases). The V gene lost 0 bases and the J gene lost 2 bases, with 9 bases spanning the gap. In germline, CDR1 is SGHTS, CDR2 YDEGEE. The CDR3 covers 15 residues. The CDR3: CASSLAGVGNQPQHF. The CDR3 DNA is TGTGCCAGCAGCTTGGCAGGGGTAGGCAATCAGCCCCAGCATTTT.

In its sample, this clonotype was seen many times. The gene calls are TRBV4-2 and TRBJ2-3; no reliable D call. CDR3 length equals 17 residues. Germline-derived CDR1 and CDR2 are LGHNA and YNFKEQ. The germline V and J ends were trimmed by 0 bases and 0 bases, with 13 bases remaining between them. CDR3 amino acids: CASSQEAAGFSTDTQYF. The CDR3 nucleotides are TGTGCCAGCAGCCAAGAGGCTGCCGGATTTAGCACAGATACGCAGTATTTT.

This clonotype was observed at least ten times. The rearrangement uses TRBV6-1 and TRBJ2-1; D unresolved. The CDR3 loop spans 15 amino acids. Trimming shortened V by 7 bases and J by 4 bases, and 17 bases separated the two germline ends. In germline, CDR1 is MNHNS, CDR2 SASEGT. The CDR3 DNA reads as TGTGCCAGCACCGCTAGACTGAAGCCTTACAATGAGCAGTTCTTC. Translated, it gives CASTARLKPYNEQFF.

This clonotype was found many times. The chain uses TRBV6-1 and TRBJ2-7; 7 nucleotides agree with TRBD1. The germline CDR1 and CDR2 sequences are MNHNS and SASEGT. The CDR3 runs 15 residues. The V gene end was trimmed by 3 bases and the J gene end by 0 bases; junction bases not matched to a gene: 5. CDR3 sequence (DNA): TGTGCCAGCAGTGATGTCGGGACAGCCTCCTACGAGCAGTACTTC. This gives the protein CASSDVGTASYEQYF.

This clonotype was seen many times. V is TRBV25-1 and J is TRBJ2-3, with TRBD1 identical over 10 bases. V gave up 7 bases and J gave up 0 bases; unmatched junction bases: 4. Per germline, CDR1 MGHDK and CDR2 SYGVNS. The CDR3 has 15 residues. CDR3 DNA sequence: TGTGCCAGCACCCGACAGGGGGCAAGCACAGATACGCAGTATTTT. Translated: CASTRQGASTDTQYF.

This clonotype was seen many times. The chain has TRBV2 and TRBJ2-3; TRBD1 matches 7 bases. Germline CDR1 and CDR2: SNHLY and FYNNEI. CDR3 length: 17 residues. J lost 0 bases, V lost 3 bases, and 9 bases had no gene match. CDR3 protein: CASSEHRGQYSTDTQYF. The CDR3, as DNA: TGTGCCAGCAGTGAGCACAGGGGACAGTATAGCACAGATACGCAGTATTTT.

This clonotype was detected ten times or more. The rearrangement uses TRBV29-1 and TRBJ2-5, with D perhaps matching TRBD1 (6 bases). V gave up 1 base and J gave up 3 bases, with 12 bases separating them. This CDR3 has 14 residues. Germline assignment: CDR1 SQVTM and CDR2 ANQGSEA. For the CDR3, the DNA is TGCAGCGTTGAAGTCTCAGGGGATAAAGAGACCCAGTACTTC. Protein product: CSVEVSGDKETQYF.

This clonotype was recorded many times. This sequence joins TRBV30 and TRBJ2-1; D is unresolved. Germline loops: CDR1 GTSNPN, CDR2 SVGIG (reference sequence). The CDR3 spans 12 residues. Trimming shortened V by 1 base and J by 5 bases, and 6 bases separated the two germline ends. CDR3 in DNA: TGTGCCTGGAGTGGACGGCACAATGAGCAGTTCTTC. Protein sequence: CAWSGRHNEQFF.

The chain uses TRBV28 and TRBJ2-1; D is uncertain. Trimming shortened V by 7 bases and J by 3 bases, and 19 bases separated the two germline ends. The germline V gene has CDR1 MDHEN and CDR2 SYDVKM. The CDR3 runs 16 residues. The CDR3 spells CASTPDDLGYYNEQFF. For the CDR3, the DNA is TGTGCCAGCACCCCCGACGACCTCGGGTACTACAATGAGCAGTTCTTC. Full variable domain (outside the CDR3, taken from reference TRBV28 and TRBJ2-1): DVKVTQSSRYLVKRTGEKVFLECVQDMDHENMFWYRQDPGLGLRLIYFSYDVKMKEKGDIPEGYSVSREKKERFSLILESASTNQTSMYLCASTPDDLGYYNEQFFGPGTRLTVL.

This clonotype showed up many times. CDR3 sequence: CASSLRAGTQYF. The CDR3 DNA reads as TGTGCCAGCAGTTTACGCGCGGGGACTCAGTACTTC. The chain is built from TRBV12-3 or TRBV12-4 and TRBJ2-5; a possible D gene is TRBD2 (6 bases). V lost 2 bases and J lost 11, with 12 bases in between. CDR3 length: 12 residues.

By proportion, this clonotype is medium-sized. The rearrangement uses TRBV29-1 and TRBJ2-7; tentatively, D is TRBD2 (5 bases). V was pared by 6 bases and J by 4 bases, with 16 bases between. Germline CDR1 reads SQVTM; CDR2 reads ANQGSEA. The CDR3 loop spans 13 amino acids. CDR3 region: CSVVKPDFYEQYF. The CDR3, as DNA: TGCAGCGTCGTCAAACCGGACTTTTACGAGCAGTACTTC.

Concerning this clonotype itself: With a much larger clone just one base away, this may be a read error. The V gene is TRBV2, the J gene TRBJ2-2; D is unclear. The CDR3 runs to 10 residues. Germline CDR1 and CDR2: SNHLY and FYNNEI. V dropped 8 bases and J dropped 6 bases, with 4 bases sitting between them. The CDR3 is CASGAGELFF. CDR3 nucleotides: TGTGCCAGCGGGGCCGGGGAGCTGTTTTTT.